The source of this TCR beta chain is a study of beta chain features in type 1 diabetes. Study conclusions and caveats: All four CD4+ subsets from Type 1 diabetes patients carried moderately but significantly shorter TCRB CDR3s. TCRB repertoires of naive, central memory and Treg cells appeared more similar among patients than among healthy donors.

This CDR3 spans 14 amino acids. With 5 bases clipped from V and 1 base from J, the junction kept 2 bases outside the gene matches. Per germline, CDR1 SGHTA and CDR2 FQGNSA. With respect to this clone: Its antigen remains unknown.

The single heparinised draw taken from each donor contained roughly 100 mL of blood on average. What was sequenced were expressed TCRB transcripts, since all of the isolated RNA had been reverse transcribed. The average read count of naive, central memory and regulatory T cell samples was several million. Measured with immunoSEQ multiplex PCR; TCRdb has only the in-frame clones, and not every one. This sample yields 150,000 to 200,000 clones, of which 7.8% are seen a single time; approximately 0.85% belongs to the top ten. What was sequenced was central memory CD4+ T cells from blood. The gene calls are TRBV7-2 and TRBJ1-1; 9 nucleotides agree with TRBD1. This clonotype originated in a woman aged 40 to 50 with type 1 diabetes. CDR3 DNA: TGTGCCAGCAGCAAGGGACAGGGGAACACTGAAGCTTTCTTT. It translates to CASSKGQGNTEAFF.